The entry below gives a single TCR beta chain sequence along with its context. Its antigen remains unknown. This sample stems from a study of radiotherapy plus CTLA-4 blockade in lung cancer. General study results and limits: The study found tumor-derived TCR clones expanded in blood after radiotherapy plus ipilimumab.

Chemo-refractory metastatic non-small-cell lung cancer patients received focal radiation with ipilimumab CTLA-4 blockade. TCRdb keeps only in-frame clones here, not all; method: immunoSEQ multiplex PCR. Among tens of thousands of clones, approximately 78% were seen once, and the ten largest hold roughly 26%. The ends lost 4 bases at V and 4 bases at J; junction bases unmatched: 12. The germline V gene encodes CDR1 SQVTM and CDR2 ANQGSEA. The CDR3 contains 16 residues. J is TRBJ2-3 and V is TRBV29-1; 9 nucleotides align to TRBD2. The sequence was obtained from a human donor with non-small cell lung cancer that progressed on radiotherapy plus ipilimumab. The input for sequencing was peripheral blood, taken from a patient treated with radiotherapy plus ipilimumab. CDR3: CSVVLAGGPVPDTQYF. CDR3 nucleotides: TGCAGCGTTGTACTGGCGGGAGGGCCCGTGCCAGATACGCAGTATTTT.